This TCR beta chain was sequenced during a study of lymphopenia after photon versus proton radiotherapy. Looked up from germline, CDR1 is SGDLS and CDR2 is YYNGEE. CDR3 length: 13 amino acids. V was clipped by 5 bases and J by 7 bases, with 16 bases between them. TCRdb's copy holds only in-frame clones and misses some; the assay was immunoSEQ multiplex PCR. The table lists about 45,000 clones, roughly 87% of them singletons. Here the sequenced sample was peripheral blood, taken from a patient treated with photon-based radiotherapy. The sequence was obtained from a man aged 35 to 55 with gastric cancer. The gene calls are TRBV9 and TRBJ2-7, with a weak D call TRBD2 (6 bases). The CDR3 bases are TGTGCCAGCAGTGCGGGCTTTGGAGGGGAGCAGTACTTC. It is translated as CASSAGFGGEQYF.